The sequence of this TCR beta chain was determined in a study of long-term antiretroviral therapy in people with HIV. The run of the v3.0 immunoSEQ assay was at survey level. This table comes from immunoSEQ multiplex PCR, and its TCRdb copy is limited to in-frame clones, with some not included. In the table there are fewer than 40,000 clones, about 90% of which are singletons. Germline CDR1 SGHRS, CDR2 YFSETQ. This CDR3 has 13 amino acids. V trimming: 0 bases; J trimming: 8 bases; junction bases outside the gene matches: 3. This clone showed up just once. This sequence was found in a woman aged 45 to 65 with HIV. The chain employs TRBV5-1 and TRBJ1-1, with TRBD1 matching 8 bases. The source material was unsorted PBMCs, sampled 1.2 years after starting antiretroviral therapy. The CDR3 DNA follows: TGCGCCAGCAGCTTGGAAAGGGACAGGGAAGCTTTCTTT. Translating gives CASSLERDREAFF.